One sample yielded the 3 T cell receptor beta chains listed below, sequenced in a study of cytomegalovirus exposure and HLA in healthy donors. Amplification used 60 Vbeta primers and 13 Jbeta primers. Generated by immunoSEQ multiplex PCR, the TCRdb table keeps only in-frame clones and is missing some. This repertoire shows 160,000 or so clones, 70% found once; its top ten account for approximately 5%. Material for sequencing was PBMCs. These receptor sequences come from a man between 18 and 35 years old in good health and CMV-seropositive.

V gene TRBV5-4 combines with J gene TRBJ1-2; 8 bases are shared with TRBD1. Germline CDR1 and CDR2: SGHNT and YYREEE (reference sequence). This CDR3 is built from 15 residues. V shed 4 bases, J shed 0 bases, and the junction held 5 bases outside the gene matches. The CDR3 region is CASSGRTGTNYGYTF. The CDR3, as DNA: TGTGCCAGCAGCGGAAGGACAGGGACTAACTATGGCTACACCTTC.

CDR3 bases: TGTGCCTGGAAAGGGGTTCGGGAGACCCAGTACTTC. Amino acid sequence: CAWKGVRETQYF. The V call is TRBV30, the J call TRBJ2-5; a weak D match, TRBD1 (5 bases). Per the germline V gene, CDR1 is GTSNPN and CDR2 is SVGIG (reference sequence). This CDR3 spans 12 amino acids. V was shortened by 4 bases and J by 5 bases, with 11 bases between the two germline ends.

This clone was recorded once. The chain has TRBV5-6 and TRBJ2-5; no clear D gene. Trimming pared 0 bases from V and 5 bases from J, leaving 11 bases between. This CDR3 region has 14 residues. Per the germline V gene, CDR1 is SGHDT and CDR2 is YYEEEE. CDR3: CASSLGATLETQYF. The CDR3 DNA follows: TGTGCCAGCAGCTTGGGGGCGACATTGGAGACCCAGTACTTC.